The clone carrying this T cell receptor (beta chain) was counted between two and nine times. A much larger clonotype is one base distant, so this may be a read error. This specimen comes from a study of tumor-infiltrating lymphocytes in oesophageal squamous cell carcinoma. TCRdb reprocessed the PCR reads with MiXCR, giving one entry per CDR3 protein. The sample contains roughly 14,000 distinct CDR3 sequences, over 40% of which appear only once. Germline CDR1 SGHVS, CDR2 FNYEAQ. With 5 bases removed from V and 13 bases from J, the gap between germline ends came to 27 bases. The CDR3 is 16 residues long.

The sequencing input was blood. The genes are TRBV7-6 and TRBJ2-4; D perhaps matches TRBD2 (6 bases). The source is a male donor with esophageal squamous cell carcinoma. The CDR3 coding sequence is TGTGCCAGCAGCCCTATTTATGCCGGGGGTCGTAATGAGCAGTACTTC. Translation: CASSPIYAGGRNEQYF. Looking up the rest from reference TRBV7-6 and TRBJ2-4 gives the full variable domain: GAGVSQSPRYKVTKRGQDVALRCDPISGHVSLYWYRQALGQGPEFLTYFNYEAQQDKSGLPNDRFSAERPEGSISTLTIQRTEQRDSAMYRCASSPIYAGGRNEQYFGAGTRLSVL.